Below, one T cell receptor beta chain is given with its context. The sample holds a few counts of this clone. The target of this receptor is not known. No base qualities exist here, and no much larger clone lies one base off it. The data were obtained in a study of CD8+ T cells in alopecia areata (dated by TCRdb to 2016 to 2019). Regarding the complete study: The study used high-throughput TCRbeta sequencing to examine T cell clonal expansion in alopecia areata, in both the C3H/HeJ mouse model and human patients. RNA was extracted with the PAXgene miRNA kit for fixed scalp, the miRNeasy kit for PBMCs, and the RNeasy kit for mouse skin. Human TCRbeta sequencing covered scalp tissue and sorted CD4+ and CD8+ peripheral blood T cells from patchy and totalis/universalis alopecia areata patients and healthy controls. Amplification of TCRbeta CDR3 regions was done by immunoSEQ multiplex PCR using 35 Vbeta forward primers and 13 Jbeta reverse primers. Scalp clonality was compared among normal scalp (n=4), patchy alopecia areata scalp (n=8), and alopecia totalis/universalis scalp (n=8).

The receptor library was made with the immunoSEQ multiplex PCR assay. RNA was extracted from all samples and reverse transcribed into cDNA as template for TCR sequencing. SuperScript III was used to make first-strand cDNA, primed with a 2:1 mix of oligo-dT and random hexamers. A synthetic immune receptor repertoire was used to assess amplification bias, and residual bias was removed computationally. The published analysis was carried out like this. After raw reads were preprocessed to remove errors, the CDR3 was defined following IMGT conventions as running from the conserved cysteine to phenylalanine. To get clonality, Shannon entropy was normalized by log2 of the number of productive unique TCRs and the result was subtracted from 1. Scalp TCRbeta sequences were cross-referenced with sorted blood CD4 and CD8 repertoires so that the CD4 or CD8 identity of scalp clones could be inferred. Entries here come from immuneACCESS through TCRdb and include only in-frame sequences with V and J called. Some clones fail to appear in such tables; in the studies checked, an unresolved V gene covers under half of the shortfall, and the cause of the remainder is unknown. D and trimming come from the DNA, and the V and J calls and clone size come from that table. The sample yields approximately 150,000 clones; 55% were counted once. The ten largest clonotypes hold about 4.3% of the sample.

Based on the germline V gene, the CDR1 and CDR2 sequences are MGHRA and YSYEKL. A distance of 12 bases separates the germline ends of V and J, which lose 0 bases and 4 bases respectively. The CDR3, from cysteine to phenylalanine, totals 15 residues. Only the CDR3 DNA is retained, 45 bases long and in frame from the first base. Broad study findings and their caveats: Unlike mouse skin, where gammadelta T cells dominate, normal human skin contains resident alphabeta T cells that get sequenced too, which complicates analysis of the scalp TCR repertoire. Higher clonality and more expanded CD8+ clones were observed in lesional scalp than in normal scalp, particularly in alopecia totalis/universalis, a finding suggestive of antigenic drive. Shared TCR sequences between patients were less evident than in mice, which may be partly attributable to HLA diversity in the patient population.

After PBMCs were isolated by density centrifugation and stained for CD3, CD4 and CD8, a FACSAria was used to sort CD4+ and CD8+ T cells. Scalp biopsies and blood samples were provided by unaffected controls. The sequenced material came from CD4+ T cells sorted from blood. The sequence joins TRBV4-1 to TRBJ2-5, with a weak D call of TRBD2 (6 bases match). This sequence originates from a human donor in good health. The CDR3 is CASSQEFAGRETQYF. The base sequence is TGCGCCAGCAGCCAAGAGTTCGCGGGACGAGAGACCCAGTACTTC.